This TCR beta chain comes out of a study of tissue T cells after allogeneic stem cell transplantation. Study observations and caveats: Sampling depth was limited, and the cohort was small and clinically varied. Only a limited share of tissue TCRs appeared in blood or spleen. Across patients, clones rarely overlapped, yet motif clusters were shared tissue-specifically.

Repertoires were generated with immunoSEQ multiplex PCR, while TCRdb's copy carries only in-frame clones and drops some. The sample comprises over 4,000 clones, about 60% of which are singletons, and over 15% rests with the top ten. Autopsy tissues included GI tract, liver, skin and lymphoid organs. Per the germline V gene, CDR1 is LNHDA and CDR2 is SQIVND (reference sequence). The CDR3 sequence is 15 residues long. The germline V and J ends were trimmed by 3 bases and 4 bases, with 14 bases remaining between them. About this clone itself: The antigen is not known.

V gene TRBV19 combines with J gene TRBJ2-3, with a tentative D call TRBD2 (6 bases). The sample was tissue from the esophagus, taken at autopsy. This TCR derives from a female donor older than 55 with lung cancer. In nucleotides, the CDR3 is TGTGCCAGTAGTATGGGGGGTGGGATGTCAGATACGCAGTATTTT. It yields the protein CASSMGGGMSDTQYF.